Included here is one T cell receptor beta chain sequence, with context. The antigen is unknown. This CDR3 is 16 amino acids long. Germline CDR1 is SGHRS and CDR2 is YFSETQ. J lost 4 bases, V lost 0 bases, and 5 bases had no gene match. The data stem from a study of cytomegalovirus exposure and HLA in healthy donors. Study findings and constraints: Some V segments could not be told apart, so they were left out, TRBV6-2 and TRBV6-3 among them. Later findings reportedly placed an Asian-associated ancestry cluster below the approximately 630-donor mean for N-insertions.

The PCR was carried out with 60 Vbeta primers and 13 Jbeta primers. How the authors handled the data: Later analysis identified 65 million to 80 million unique TCR beta chains, approximately 11 million shared. Sequenced by immunoSEQ multiplex PCR; TCRdb stores in-frame clones only, minus some. V and J calls and clone size are those listed in that table; D and trimming were worked out from the DNA. The specimen's table records more than 60,000 clones. The chain combines TRBV5-1 with TRBJ2-3; 10 bases line up with TRBD1. Sequenced input: PBMCs. The TCR sequence derives from a boy aged 5-17 years in good health and CMV-seronegative. DNA for the CDR3: TGCGCCAGCAGCTTGGCCGGGACAGGGGTCTCAGATACGCAGTATTTT. Residues: CASSLAGTGVSDTQYF.